This T cell receptor (beta chain) was sequenced for a study of shared clonotypes between healthy human individuals. General study findings and limits: When compared with the clonotypes that were shared by all four sorted-subset donors, the non-shared clonotypes turned out to have lower generation probabilities. Having only a few donors restricted how much genetic and exposure-history diversity was captured.

As defined, naive CD8 cells were CD45RO-negative and positively selected for CCR7, with terminally differentiated effector memory CD45RA+ cells excluded. Healthy HIV-negative adults without recent acute infections or vaccinations served as donors. From germline, CDR1 is SGHTA and CDR2 FQGTGA. Trimming pared 2 bases from V and 4 bases from J, leaving 16 bases between. The CDR3 is 16 amino acids. Profiling relied on immunoSEQ multiplex PCR, and the TCRdb table lists in-frame clones only, not all of them. Of about 2,200,000 clones in the sample, about 92% were seen once. Concerning this clone itself: Its matching antigen is unknown.

The TCR originated in a man between 18 and 29 years old in good health. Some clones in this sample may be carry-over from other donors' samples. J is TRBJ2-3 and V is TRBV7-3, with D perhaps TRBD1 (6 bases). Source material: naive CD8+ T cells from PBMCs. CDR3 sequence: CASSLVGAGVADTQYF. The CDR3 DNA reads TGTGCCAGCAGCTTAGTAGGGGCAGGGGTTGCAGATACGCAGTATTTT.